These T cell receptor beta chains were read from a single sample in a study of blood T cells in healthy people across ages. Using its own MiXCR run on the 5' RACE reads, TCRdb lists one record per CDR3 protein. Among approximately 810,000 distinct CDR3 sequences, 36% were seen once, and the ten largest hold 10% to 15%. Sequencing was performed on blood. All receptors come from a man between 18 and 29 years old in good health. Both conserved end residues are part of each CDR3. Each record gives: J gene, clone size, V gene, D gene, CDR3 DNA, CDR3 protein. D genes are given only for firm matches. Rows give clone size only sometimes, using once, few, many, or a class for an expanded clone.

TRBJ2-2 NA TRBV13 NA TGTGCCAGCAGCCCCCAGACCACCGGGGAGCTGTTTTTT CASSPQTTGELFF
TRBJ1-1 NA TRBV2 NA TGTGCCAGCAGTGGACAGCCCACTGAAGCTTTCTTT CASSGQPTEAFF
TRBJ1-5 NA TRBV4-3 TRBD1 TGCGCCAGAAGCCAAGTGACAGGGAAGCGGCCCCAGCATTTT CARSQVTGKRPQHF
TRBJ2-3 NA TRBV10-3 NA TGTGCCATCAGTGAGTCTCCAGGAGATACGCAGTATTTT CAISESPGDTQYF
TRBJ1-1 NA TRBV7-9 NA TGTGCCAGCAGCTTAATAACAGCTGAAGCTTTCTTT CASSLITAEAFF
TRBJ2-3 NA TRBV10-2 TRBD2 TGCGCCAGCAGTGAGAAGCGGGAGTTCACAGATACGCAGTATTTT CASSEKREFTDTQYF
TRBJ2-5 NA TRBV4-1 NA TGCACCAGCAGCCAAGATGATCGACAAGAGACCCAGTACTTC CTSSQDDRQETQYF
TRBJ2-3 NA TRBV19 NA TGTGCCAGTATGGTTCGGTCCGGGATGGGCACAGATACGCAGTATTTT CASMVRSGMGTDTQYF
TRBJ1-1 NA TRBV3-1 NA TGTGCCAGCAGCCAAGATCTCGGCAGGGTAACTGAAGCTTTCTTT CASSQDLGRVTEAFF
TRBJ2-3 NA TRBV28 NA TGTGCCAGCAGTTTAGGGACACCGGGTACGCAGTATTTT CASSLGTPGTQYF
TRBJ2-2 NA TRBV5-1 TRBD2 TGCGCCAGCAGCCCGGGAGGGTCGGACTACACCGGGGAGCTGTTTTTT CASSPGGSDYTGELFF
TRBJ2-3 NA TRBV19 TRBD2 TGTGCCAGTAGATGGGGGGGAACCACAGATACGCAGTATTTT CASRWGGTTDTQYF
TRBJ1-2 NA TRBV7-9 NA TGTGCCAGCAGCTTAACCCAGACCTTTGACGGCTACACCTTC CASSLTQTFDGYTF
TRBJ1-2 NA TRBV5-1 NA TGCGCCAGCAGCTTGGAAGAGAACTATGGCTACACCTTC CASSLEENYGYTF
TRBJ1-5 many TRBV4-1 NA TGTGCCAGCAGCTTGAGAACAGGCTCCAATCAGCCCCAGCATTTT CASSLRTGSNQPQHF
TRBJ2-5 NA TRBV18 TRBD2 TGTGCCAGCTCACCAGAGACTAGCGGGGGCCAGCAGTACTTC CASSPETSGGQQYF
TRBJ1-6 few TRBV4-1 NA TGCGCCAGCAGCCAAGATTCAGGCAGGGCGCATCTTTCACCCCTCCACTTT CASSQDSGRAHLSPLHF
TRBJ2-1 NA TRBV7-2 TRBD2 TGTGCCAGCAGCTTAGAATCTAGCGGTTCCGAGACCCAGTTCTTC CASSLESSGSETQFF
TRBJ2-5 many TRBV7-2 NA TGTGCCAGCAGCTTAGGAGGGGATCCACGAGAGACCCAGTACTTC CASSLGGDPRETQYF
TRBJ2-3 NA TRBV15 NA TGTGCCACCGGCAGCAGGTTACAGGGGGGGACAGATACGCAGTATTTT CATGSRLQGGTDTQYF
TRBJ1-2 few TRBV29-1 NA TGCAGCGTTGAAGTTGGGCCGGGATTGGGGGGCTACACCTTC CSVEVGPGLGGYTF
TRBJ2-5 many TRBV27 NA TGTGCCAGCAGTTCCCTTCGGGGGACCCAGTACTTC CASSSLRGTQYF
TRBJ1-4 NA TRBV7-2 TRBD1 TGTGCCAGCAGCGCCAAACAGGGGGCTAGCGAAAAACTGTTTTTT CASSAKQGASEKLFF
TRBJ2-7 few TRBV2 NA TGTGCCAGCAGCTCCTCTTCGGGGAGCTACGAGCAGTACTTC CASSSSSGSYEQYF
TRBJ2-2 few TRBV10-3 NA TGTGCCATCAGGACCCAAATAATAAATCCCGGGGAGCTGTTTTTT CAIRTQIINPGELFF
TRBJ2-1 NA TRBV14 TRBD2 TGTGCCAGCAGCCAAGATAGGTGGCGGGGGGGCCTTGGTTCCTACAATGAGCAGTTCTTC CASSQDRWRGGLGSYNEQFF
TRBJ2-7 NA TRBV7-9 TRBD2 TGTGCCAGCAGCTTTAGCGGGGGGGCGGTGGATGAGCAGTACTTC CASSFSGGAVDEQYF
TRBJ1-6 NA TRBV27 TRBD1 TGTGCCAGCAGTTTCCTCCCGGGACAGTACCATAATTCACCCCTCCACTTT CASSFLPGQYHNSPLHF
TRBJ2-3 NA TRBV5-6 NA TGTGCCAGCAGCTTAAAGGGTGGCACAGATACGCAGTATTTT CASSLKGGTDTQYF
TRBJ2-4 NA TRBV5-4 NA TGTGCCAGCAGCAACGGGCATGAGGGAAACATTCAGTACTTC CASSNGHEGNIQYF
TRBJ2-2 NA TRBV5-1 NA TGCGCCAGCAGCTTAGGACCCTCATCCACCGGGGAGCTGTTTTTT CASSLGPSSTGELFF
TRBJ2-7 few TRBV6-6 NA TGTGCCAGCAGTGGGGCCCGACACGGCGAGCAGTACTTC CASSGARHGEQYF
TRBJ2-5 NA TRBV7-9 TRBD1 TGTGCCAGCAGCTCGAACCGGGACAGGGGTTGGGAGACCCAGTACTTC CASSSNRDRGWETQYF
TRBJ1-4 few TRBV6-5 NA TGTGCCACCGCGGTGAGGGTCCGTGAAAAACTGTTTTTT CATAVRVREKLFF
TRBJ2-6 many TRBV20-1 NA TGCAGTGCCCGGGACACTAAACGCTCTGGGGCCAACGTCCTGACTTTC CSARDTKRSGANVLTF
TRBJ2-3 few TRBV12-3/TRBV12-4 TRBD1 TGTGCCAGCAGCCAGGGACAGCACGGTCCGCAGTATTTT CASSQGQHGPQYF
TRBJ2-7 NA TRBV10-3 NA TGCGCCAGCAGTGAGAAGACACAGGAGTACGAGCAGTACTTC CASSEKTQEYEQYF
TRBJ2-7 NA TRBV29-1 TRBD2 TGCAGCGTTGAAGGTCCGGGAGGCTACGAGCAGTACTTC CSVEGPGGYEQYF
TRBJ2-2 NA TRBV5-5 NA TGTGCCAGCAGCTTGGCTTCGTGGGGCACCGGGGAGCTGTTTTTT CASSLASWGTGELFF
TRBJ1-2 few TRBV12-3/TRBV12-4 TRBD1 TGTGCCAGCACCCTAGTTACAGGGGCTGGCGGCTACACCTTC CASTLVTGAGGYTF
TRBJ2-7 many TRBV5-5 NA TGTGCCAGCAGCTTGGCCCAGGGCCCCTCCTACGAGCAGTACTTC CASSLAQGPSYEQYF
TRBJ2-7 few TRBV10-3 TRBD1 TGTGCCATCAGATCCTCCAGGACAGGGGGCGAAGAGCTGTACTTC CAIRSSRTGGEELYF
TRBJ2-5 NA TRBV6-1 NA TGTGCCAGCAGGGAGGGGGGGGCCGCAGAGACCCAGTACTTC CASREGGAAETQYF
TRBJ1-5 few TRBV20-1 NA TGCAGTGCTAGATACATCCAGCCCCAGCATTTT CSARYIQPQHF
TRBJ1-1 NA TRBV5-5 NA TGTGCCAGCAGCGCGGGGCCTGGGGACTCGCACACTGAAGCTTTCTTT CASSAGPGDSHTEAFF
TRBJ2-1 once TRBV7-9 TRBD2 TGTGCCAGCAGCCCCCTGACTAGCGGGAGCGGTGAGCAGTTCTTC CASSPLTSGSGEQFF
TRBJ1-2 NA TRBV3-1 TRBD1 TGTGCCAGCAGTTTCGACAGGGGCCATGGCTACACCTTC CASSFDRGHGYTF
TRBJ1-2 many TRBV4-3 NA TGCGCCAGCAGCCAAGAAGGGCGAAATGACTGGGGCTATGGCTACACCTTC CASSQEGRNDWGYGYTF
TRBJ1-1 few TRBV5-6 NA TGTGCCAGCAGGAGAAAGGGAGTAATGAACACTGAAGCTTTCTTT CASRRKGVMNTEAFF